These 17 T cell receptor beta chains share one sample of origin, sequenced in a study of tumor and adjacent non-tumor tissue in lung cancer. RNA was extracted from bulk tissue without any cell sorting. The library came from three nested PCR rounds adapted from ARM-PCR protocols. TCRdb recomputed calls from the multiplex PCR reads with MiXCR, one row per CDR3 protein. This sample has over 110,000 distinct CDR3 sequences, with 60% to 70% found just once. Specimen: lung tumor tissue. These TCRs come from a man in his fifties or sixties with small cell lung cancer.

Worth noting for this clonotype: This may be a read error: a much more frequent sequence differs by one nucleotide. This CDR3 is CSARYFRRYTDTQYF. CDR3 in DNA: TGCAGTGCTAGGTACTTCCGGCGATATACAGATACGCAGTATTTT. The chain joins TRBV20-1 to TRBJ2-3; D not resolved. Germline assignment: CDR1 DFQATT and CDR2 SNEGSKA (reference sequence). The ends were cut back, 3 bases at V and 3 bases at J, with 16 bases in the middle. The CDR3 has 15 residues.

This clonotype was recorded a few times. The genes are TRBV4-2 and TRBJ2-7; D is possibly TRBD2 (6 bases). Germline lookup yields CDR1 LGHNA and CDR2 YNFKEQ. The CDR3 covers 14 residues. Trimming cost V 0 bases and J 6 bases, with 12 bases left between them. The CDR3 nucleotides are TGTGCCAGCAGCCAAGAAGGACTGCGGGGCGAGCAGTACTTC. It translates to CASSQEGLRGEQYF.

The gene calls are TRBV11-1 and TRBJ2-7; maybe TRBD1 (5 bases). The germline gives CDR1 SGHAT, CDR2 FQDESV (reference sequence). This CDR3 comprises 13 residues. The CDR3 DNA reads TGTGGCTGCAGCTTAGGCAGGGCCAACGAGCAGTACGTC. This translates into CGCSLGRANEQYV.

This clonotype came up a few times. The genes are TRBV4-1 and TRBJ2-2, with 8 bases lining up with TRBD1. V lost 2 bases and J lost 3; bases outside the gene matches: 8. Looked up from germline, CDR1 is MGHRA and CDR2 is YSYEKL. This CDR3 region has 17 residues. DNA for the CDR3: TGCGCCAGCAGCCAATCTACCGGGACAGGAGACACCGGGGAGCTGTTTTTT. It translates to CASSQSTGTGDTGELFF.

The table lists this clonotype with a few counts. The V gene is TRBV6-6, the J gene TRBJ2-7; TRBD2 agrees at 9 bases. V lost 6 bases to trimming and J lost 2 bases; unmatched junction nucleotides: 14. The CDR3 totals 17 residues. CDR1 is MNHNY and CDR2 is SVGAGI in the germline V gene (reference sequence). Here the CDR3 DNA reads TGTGCCAGCAGACCCCGCCTCCTAGCGGGGCAACCCTACGAGCAGTACTTC. Translating it yields CASRPRLLAGQPYEQYF.

As concerns this clonotype: The junction differs from germline at one of its ends, possibly a read error. The CDR3 loop reads CIASHPSSVRRGEWYF. The CDR3, as DNA: TGCATTGCTTCCCATCCGTCTAGCGTAAGGAGGGGCGAGTGGTACTTC. The chain couples TRBV20-1 to TRBJ2-7; D possibly corresponds to TRBD2 (6 bases). CDR1 is DFQATT and CDR2 is SNEGSKA in the germline V gene (reference sequence). The CDR3 is 16 residues long.

The chain combines TRBV6-6 with TRBJ2-5; 7 positions agree with TRBD1. The germline gives CDR1 MNHNY, CDR2 SVGAGI (reference sequence). The CDR3 length is 13 residues. The CDR3 DNA sequence: TGTGTCAACCGGCACAACAGGGGTGAGACCCAGTACTTC. Translating gives CVNRHNRGETQYF.

This chain links TRBV20-1 with TRBJ2-7; 7 nucleotides agree with TRBD2. The CDR3 runs to 16 residues. The ends lost 5 bases at V and 13 bases at J; junction bases unmatched: 26. Per germline, CDR1 DFQATT and CDR2 SNEGSKA (reference sequence). The CDR3 DNA reads as TGCAGTGCTTCCCATCCGTCTAGCGCAGGGAGGGGCGAACAATACTTC. This gives the protein CSASHPSSAGRGEQYF.

Worth noting for this clonotype: This sequence may be a read error, since a much larger clone differs from it by one base. The chain has TRBV20-1 and TRBJ2-7, with D unresolved. The CDR3 is 12 residues long. Germline loops: CDR1 DFQATT, CDR2 SNEGSKA (reference sequence). The CDR3 bases are TGCGGTGCTAGAGATCGGCACTACGAGCAGTACTTC. Protein sequence: CGARDRHYEQYF.

The chain uses TRBV11-1 and TRBJ2-2; D possibly corresponds to TRBD1 (6 bases). This CDR3 spans 16 amino acids. V lost 4 bases to trimming and J lost 6 bases, with 18 bases between them. The germline V gene encodes CDR1 SGHAT and CDR2 FQDESV (reference sequence). This CDR3 is CASSSPDSVDSGELFF. CDR3 bases: TGTGCCAGCAGCTCCCCGGACAGTGTAGATTCCGGGGAGCTGTTTTTT.

The chain recombines TRBV29-1 with TRBJ2-2; D is possibly TRBD2 (7 bases). This CDR3 comprises 17 residues. CDR1 is SQVTM and CDR2 is ANQGSEA in the germline V gene. Between the trimmed V and J ends, which lost 3 bases and 5 bases, there was a span of 22 bases. The DNA of the CDR3 is TGCAGCGTTGAGGGGGGGCATGGGAGCGTCAGGACCGGGGAGCTGTTTTTT. Amino acids: CSVEGGHGSVRTGELFF.

Of note for this clonotype: The junction departs from germline at one end; a sequencing error may be responsible. This chain uses TRBV6-1 with TRBJ1-5; 9 bases line up with TRBD1. Germline-derived CDR1 and CDR2 are MNHNS and SASEGT. CDR3 length: 16 residues. The DNA for the CDR3 is TGTGCCAGCAGTGCGGGGGACAGGGTGTACAATCAGCCCCATCATTTT. As protein: CASSAGDRVYNQPHHF.

This clonotype was detected ten times or more. This chain links TRBV11-3 with TRBJ2-4; tentatively, D is TRBD2 (5 bases). The CDR3 contains 15 residues. CDR1 is SGHNT and CDR2 is YENEEA in the germline V gene. The V end lost 4 bases, the J end lost 3 bases, and 13 bases lay between the germline ends. The CDR3 spells CASSSSGAGKNIQYF. DNA for the CDR3: TGTGCCAGCAGCTCCTCCGGCGCGGGCAAAAACATTCAGTACTTC.

This clonotype was found a few times. The gene calls are TRBV20-1 and TRBJ2-5, with TRBD2 identical over 8 bases. V lost 0 bases and J lost 5; bases outside the gene matches: 2. CDR3 length: 13 amino acids. CDR1 and CDR2 from the germline V gene are DFQATT and SNEGSKA (reference sequence). The CDR3 region is CSARDSGGETQYF. CDR3 DNA sequence: TGCAGTGCTAGAGATTCGGGGGGGGAGACCCAGTACTTC.

The chain combines TRBV19 with TRBJ2-1; no reliable D call. Germline V gene lookup returns CDR1 LNHDA and CDR2 SQIVND (reference sequence). This CDR3 is 14 amino acids long. Trimming cost V 4 bases and J 0 bases, with 7 bases left between them. In nucleotides, the CDR3 is TGTGCCAGTAGTAGGGGAAACTCCTACAATGAGCAGTTCTTC. Translated: CASSRGNSYNEQFF.

Worth noting for this clonotype: One end of the junction does not line up with germline, which may come from a read error. The CDR3 bases are TGCGCCAGCAGCGACGGAGGGCTTCCGTTCTTC. Its protein is CASSDGGLPFF. This chain connects TRBV5-1 to TRBJ1-2, with D uncertain. The CDR3 has 11 residues. Germline assignment: CDR1 SGHRS and CDR2 YFSETQ.

This clonotype has just one count. Possible read error: a much larger clone is one base away. The chain carries TRBV5-6 and TRBJ2-5, with D possibly being TRBD1 (5 bases). Germline-derived CDR1 and CDR2 are SGHDT and YYEEEE. There are 13 residues in the CDR3. The CDR3 spells CASSLQGLETQCF. The CDR3 nucleotides read TGTGCCAGCAGCTTGCAGGGTTTGGAGACCCAGTGCTTC.